Here is one TCR beta chain with its context. From the germline J gene comes the end of the CDR3, since the read stops 3 residues before it. The method was immunoSEQ multiplex PCR; TCRdb's version includes in-frame clones alone and lacks a portion of them. The table for this sample gives about 16,000 clones. These data are taken from a study of T cells in women clearing cervical HPV infection. V lost 6 bases and J 5 bases, leaving 8 bases between the germline ends. Per the germline V gene, CDR1 is DFQATT and CDR2 is SNEGSKA (reference sequence). The CDR3 length is 10 residues. The sample consisted of blood buffy coat. The receptor was isolated from a woman between 18 and 69 years old with a cervical HPV16 infection that either progressed to CIN3+ or cleared (not recorded which). This chain connects TRBV20-1 to TRBJ2-7, with unresolved D. CDR3: CSAKRHEQYF. Incomplete CDR3 DNA: TGCAGTGCGAAGAGGCACGAG.